These 24 T cell receptor beta chains share one sample of origin, sequenced in a study of response to subunit inactivated influenza vaccine. TCRdb ran MiXCR on the RT-PCR reads and lists one entry per CDR3 protein. The sample lists hundreds of thousands of distinct CDR3 sequences, 6% to 9% occurring once. Here the sequenced sample was PBMCs from blood, taken 23 months after vaccination. The receptors here all came from a man between 50 and 70 years old who received an inactivated influenza vaccine.

V and J are TRBV24-1 and TRBJ2-1, with 12 positions matching TRBD2. The CDR3 length is 18 residues. Unmatched junction bases numbered 13, after V lost 3 bases and J lost 8 bases. The germline gives CDR1 KGHDR, CDR2 SFDVKD. CDR3 DNA: TGTGCCACCAGTGATCGCTTCCCGACTAGCGGGGGTTTGTATGAGCAGTTCTTC. It is translated as CATSDRFPTSGGLYEQFF.

The rearrangement joins TRBV6-5 to TRBJ2-7; D may match TRBD1 or TRBD2 (6 bases each). The CDR3 extends over 16 amino acids. V lost 0 bases and J 5 bases, leaving 17 bases between the germline ends. Germline assignment: CDR1 MNHEY and CDR2 SVGAGI. The CDR3 DNA reads as TGTGCCAGCAGTTACTCGGGGGGCGAAGGGGACGACGAGCAGTACTTC. The encoded protein is CASSYSGGEGDDEQYF.

This sequence joins TRBV7-2 and TRBJ1-1; D is perhaps TRBD1 (5 bases). The V gene's germline CDR1 is SGHTA and CDR2 FQGNSA. The V end lost 3 bases, the J end lost 7 bases, and 12 bases lay between the germline ends. The CDR3 is 13 amino acids. The CDR3 region is CASSFLGGVEAFF. The CDR3 DNA sequence: TGTGCCAGCAGCTTTTTGGGGGGGGTTGAAGCTTTCTTT.

Many counts were recorded for this clonotype. J is TRBJ2-1 and V is TRBV7-9; D might be TRBD2 (5 bases). This CDR3 is built from 16 residues. Germline V lookup: CDR1 SEHNR, CDR2 FQNEAQ (reference sequence). The germline V and J ends were trimmed by 1 base and 4 bases, with 14 bases remaining between them. The CDR3 protein is CASSLGGSRTYNEQFF. As DNA, the CDR3 is TGTGCCAGCAGCTTAGGGGGTAGCAGGACTTACAATGAGCAGTTCTTC.

This clonotype was counted at least ten times. The chain recombines TRBV21-1 with TRBJ2-1. TRBV21-1 is described as a pseudogene. CDR3 length: 14 residues. CDR3 sequence: CASSTDLVGNEQFF. CDR3 bases: TGTGCCAGCAGCACTGACCTGGTTGGGAATGAGCAGTTCTTC.

This rearrangement joins TRBV10-2 to TRBJ1-1; D is possibly TRBD1 (5 bases). The CDR3 is 14 residues long. Germline CDR1 reads WSHSY; CDR2 reads SAAADI. V was clipped by 5 bases and J by 0 bases, with 10 bases between them. This CDR3 reads CASSKSGLNTEAFF. As DNA, the CDR3 is TGCGCCAGCAGTAAATCAGGGCTGAACACTGAAGCTTTCTTT.

This clonotype was seen many times. V usage is TRBV7-9 and J usage is TRBJ2-7; the D is unclear. The CDR3 is 12 residues long. Between the trimmed V and J ends, which lost 1 base and 1 base, there was a span of 2 bases. The germline CDR1 and CDR2 sequences are SEHNR and FQNEAQ (reference sequence). DNA of the CDR3: TGTGCCAGCAGCTTAGTTTCCTACGAGCAGTACTTC. Its protein product is CASSLVSYEQYF.

This clonotype was detected ten times or more. The J gene is TRBJ1-2, the V gene TRBV20-1; no definite D call. The V end was cut by 1 base, the J end by 4 bases, with 16 bases between. The CDR3 covers 15 residues. The germline V gene has CDR1 DFQATT and CDR2 SNEGSKA (reference sequence). The CDR3 DNA reads TGCAGTGCTAGAGCGACCACGGGCCCCTTCTATGGCTACACCTTC. It encodes CSARATTGPFYGYTF.

This clonotype was observed a few times. The chain joins TRBV27 to TRBJ1-1, with D maybe TRBD1 (6 bases). V gave up 5 bases and J gave up 0 bases, with 16 bases separating them. From germline, CDR1 is MNHEY and CDR2 SMNVEV (reference sequence). The CDR3 sequence is 16 residues long. CDR3 nucleotide sequence: TGTGCCAGCAGTCGGACAGAGAGTTACATGAACACTGAAGCTTTCTTT. This translates into CASSRTESYMNTEAFF.

This clonotype was counted between two and nine times. This chain uses TRBV28 with TRBJ1-1; TRBD1 is a possible D gene (6 bases). This CDR3 has 12 residues. Germline V gives CDR1 MDHEN, CDR2 SYDVKM. Trimming took 4 bases from V and 9 from J, leaving 12 bases between them. For the CDR3, the DNA is TGTGCCAGCAGTTCACGGACAGCAAAAGCTTTCTTT. It yields the protein CASSSRTAKAFF.

In this sample, this clonotype turned up a few times. This chain connects TRBV29-1 to TRBJ2-7, with 10 bases aligning to TRBD2. V shed 6 bases and J 3 bases; nucleotides not matched to a gene: 14. The length of the CDR3 is 16 residues. Germline values: CDR1 SQVTM, CDR2 ANQGSEA. The CDR3 nucleotides are TGCAGCGTCGACCCAACGTCGAGCGGGAGGGTCTACGAGCAGTACTTC. Translated, it gives CSVDPTSSGRVYEQYF.

This clonotype came up a few times. This rearrangement joins TRBV20-1 to TRBJ1-6; tentative D call: TRBD1 (5 bases). The CDR3 is 16 amino acids. Trimming removed 4 bases from V and 10 bases from J, with 23 bases in between. Germline lookup yields CDR1 DFQATT and CDR2 SNEGSKA (reference sequence). The CDR3 region has the DNA TGCAGTGCTACACCTCCCGGGGACTTCGGCGGATCACCCCTCCACTTT. This encodes CSATPPGDFGGSPLHF.

The chain links TRBV12-3 or TRBV12-4 to TRBJ2-7, with 8 bases identical to TRBD2. J gave up 6 bases and V 2 bases, and 15 bases lay outside the gene matches. The CDR3 has 17 residues. In DNA, the CDR3 is TGTGCCAGCAGTTTACTCAGCGGGGGCATAACTTATTTCGAGCAGTACTTC. Amino acid sequence: CASSLLSGGITYFEQYF.

A few counts support this clonotype. The rearrangement uses TRBV5-1 and TRBJ2-2; 10 nucleotides match TRBD1. CDR3 length: 15 amino acids. Unmatched junction bases numbered 6, after V lost 4 bases and J lost 6 bases. Germline loops: CDR1 SGHRS, CDR2 YFSETQ. CDR3 DNA sequence: TGCGCCAGCAGCCAGTACGGGACAGGGGCCGGGGAGCTGTTTTTT. It encodes CASSQYGTGAGELFF.

The chain links TRBV10-3 to TRBJ2-5; possible D gene TRBD2, 5 bases. The CDR3 runs to 14 residues. V was shortened by 6 bases and J by 4 bases, with 15 bases between the two germline ends. Germline CDR1 reads ENHRY; CDR2 reads SYGVKD. The CDR3 sequence is CAISELGPGETQYF. CDR3 DNA: TGTGCCATCAGCGAACTAGGCCCCGGAGAGACCCAGTACTTC.

This clonotype was seen a handful of times. The chain uses TRBV28 and TRBJ1-2, with D unresolved. This CDR3 is built from 12 residues. V lost 5 bases, J lost 3 bases, and 7 bases lay in between. Germline loops: CDR1 MDHEN, CDR2 SYDVKM. The DNA for the CDR3 is TGTGCCAGCAGTACGGACTACTATGGCTACACCTTC. This sequence encodes CASSTDYYGYTF.

This clonotype came up a few times. V is TRBV7-6 and J is TRBJ2-7; 7 positions match TRBD2. CDR3 size: 13 residues. V gave up 5 bases and J gave up 3 bases; unmatched junction bases: 4. Germline V lookup: CDR1 SGHVS, CDR2 FNYEAQ. CDR3 protein: CASSAGTNYEQYF. CDR3 DNA sequence: TGTGCCAGCAGCGCTGGGACTAACTACGAGCAGTACTTC. Using reference TRBV7-6 and TRBJ2-7 for the parts outside the CDR3, the full variable domain is GAGVSQSPRYKVTKRGQDVALRCDPISGHVSLYWYRQALGQGPEFLTYFNYEAQQDKSGLPNDRFSAERPEGSISTLTIQRTEQRDSAMYRCASSAGTNYEQYFGPGTRLTVT.

This clonotype was picked up many times. This chain links TRBV4-2 with TRBJ1-2; D is unresolved. The V and J ends lost 0 bases and 4 bases respectively, with 6 bases between them. The CDR3 covers 13 residues. Looked up from germline, CDR1 is LGHNA and CDR2 is YNFKEQ. CDR3 nucleotides: TGTGCCAGCAGCCAAGAAAACGGCTATGGCTACACCTTC. Translated, it gives CASSQENGYGYTF.

This clonotype was detected only a few times. The junction departs from the called germline gene at one end, perhaps through a read error. The chain joins TRBV12-3 or TRBV12-4 to TRBJ1-6; D unresolved. This CDR3 region has 11 residues. The CDR3 DNA reads as TGTGCCAGCAGTCTTGGCGAGGCCGGGTACTTT. Translated, it gives CASSLGEAGYF.

This clonotype has only a few counts. The rearrangement uses TRBV5-1 and TRBJ2-3; 9 bases are a match to TRBD1. V shed 4 bases, J shed 7 bases, and the junction held 13 bases outside the gene matches. This CDR3 has 16 residues. Germline-derived CDR1 and CDR2 are SGHRS and YFSETQ. The CDR3: CASSTRDRVFSNTQYF. DNA of the CDR3: TGCGCCAGCAGCACCCGGGACAGGGTCTTTTCAAATACGCAGTATTTT.

The gene calls are TRBV20-1 and TRBJ1-2; D is uncertain. From germline, CDR1 is DFQATT and CDR2 SNEGSKA (reference sequence). The CDR3 length is 13 residues. V lost 7 bases and J 6 bases, leaving 18 bases between the germline ends. For the CDR3, the DNA is TGCAGTGGCCTCTCCCGGGCACCCCATGGCTACACCTTC. Amino acid sequence: CSGLSRAPHGYTF.

This clonotype has only a few counts. V gene TRBV19 combines with J gene TRBJ2-7; the D gene is possibly TRBD1 (5 bases). Trimming removed 5 bases at V and 3 bases at J, with 11 bases between. This CDR3 is 13 amino acids long. Per germline, CDR1 LNHDA and CDR2 SQIVND (reference sequence). CDR3: CASSPTGVYEQYF. CDR3 DNA: TGTGCCAGTAGTCCTACAGGTGTCTACGAGCAGTACTTC.

This clonotype was seen a few times. The chain recombines TRBV5-1 with TRBJ2-1; D possibly corresponds to TRBD1 (6 bases). Trimming stripped 0 bases from V and 1 base from J, with 11 bases between. The CDR3 has 16 residues. The V gene's germline CDR1 is SGHRS and CDR2 YFSETQ. The CDR3, as DNA: TGCGCCAGCAGCTTGGCGGCCAGGGGTTCCTACAATGAGCAGTTCTTC. The encoded protein is CASSLAARGSYNEQFF.

This clonotype was recorded at least ten times. The chain recombines TRBV11-2 with TRBJ2-3, with 8 bases that match TRBD2. This CDR3 is built from 18 residues. Trimming removed 5 bases from V and 1 base from J; junction bases left unmatched: 14. The germline gives CDR1 SGHAT, CDR2 FQNNGV. The CDR3 nucleotides are TGTGCCAGCAGCCCCGATGTCCCGGGACTAGGACGCACAGATACGCAGTATTTT. As protein: CASSPDVPGLGRTDTQYF.